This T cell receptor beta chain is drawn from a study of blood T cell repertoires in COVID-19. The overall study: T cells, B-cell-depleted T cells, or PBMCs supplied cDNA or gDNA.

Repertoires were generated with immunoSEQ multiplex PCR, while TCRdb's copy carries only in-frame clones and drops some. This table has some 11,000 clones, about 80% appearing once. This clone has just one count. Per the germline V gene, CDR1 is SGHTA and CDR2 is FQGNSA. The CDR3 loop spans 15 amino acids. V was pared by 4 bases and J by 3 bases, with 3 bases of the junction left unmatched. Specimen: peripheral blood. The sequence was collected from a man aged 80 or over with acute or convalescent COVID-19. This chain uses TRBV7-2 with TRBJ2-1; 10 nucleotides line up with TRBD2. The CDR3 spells CASSSTSGLYNEQFF. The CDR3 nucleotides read TGTGCCAGCAGCTCGACTAGCGGGCTCTACAATGAGCAGTTCTTC.